Presented here are 3 T cell receptor beta chains from one specimen sequenced in a study of T cells after posttransplantation cyclophosphamide. Measured with immunoSEQ multiplex PCR; TCRdb has only the in-frame clones, and not every one. Of 50,000 to 65,000 clones in the sample, 70% to 90% are singletons; the top ten hold approximately 2.6%. The sequenced material came from PBMCs. These receptors all come from a man aged 25 to 40 with a blood cancer, CMV-positive, and with a related stem cell donor.

This sequence joins TRBV5-1 and TRBJ2-5; D may be TRBD2 (7 bases). CDR1 and CDR2 from the germline V gene are SGHRS and YFSETQ. V lost 1 base to trimming and J lost 4 bases, with 17 bases between them. The length of the CDR3 is 16 residues. CDR3 loop: CASSLTGGRGGETQYF. CDR3 sequence (DNA): TGCGCCAGCAGCTTGACGGGAGGCAGGGGAGGAGAGACCCAGTACTTC.

The gene calls are TRBV7-2 and TRBJ2-1, with TRBD2 matching over 7 bases. CDR3 size: 14 residues. V was pared by 5 bases and J by 6 bases, with 7 bases of the junction left unmatched. Germline assignment: CDR1 SGHTA and CDR2 FQGNSA. CDR3 nucleotides: TGTGCCAGCAGCACGGGACTATCGCCCAATGAGCAGTTCTTC. It encodes CASSTGLSPNEQFF.

CDR3: CASSFIDSGNTIYF. For the CDR3, the DNA is TGTGCCAGCAGCTTTATAGACTCTGGAAACACCATATATTTT. The chain links TRBV7-6 to TRBJ1-3; D gene uncertain. Germline lookup yields CDR1 SGHVS and CDR2 FNYEAQ. The length of the CDR3 is 14 residues. Trimming pared 3 bases from V and 0 bases from J, leaving 6 bases between.